This T cell receptor beta chain was obtained from a study of T-cell memory formation after mild COVID-19. Study-wide results and caveats: The study found contracting CD4+ clones mainly in CM and EM and contracting CD8+ clones in EMRA. Contracting clones from day 15 to 85 showed balanced CD4/CD8; later expanders favored CD4+. Clonal second-wave expansions that peaked on day 37 had unconfirmed SARS-CoV-2 specificity.

This clonotype was seen a handful of times. Its antigen remains unidentified. It was 5'RACE with constant-segment primers that produced the TCR alpha and TCR beta cDNA libraries, which carried sample barcodes and UMIs. One entry per CDR3 protein results from TCRdb running MiXCR on the 5' RACE reads. The repertoire holds 150,000 to 200,000 distinct CDR3 sequences, with 11% as singletons. Trimming cost V 2 bases and J 1 base; bases outside gene matches: 5. The CDR3 covers 16 residues. The germline V gene has CDR1 MNHEY and CDR2 SVGAGI. The sequence was obtained from a man between 18 and 29 years old who had mild COVID-19 (a few samples of this study predate the infection). Cell type and time point are not known. The genes are TRBV6-5 and TRBJ2-3; 8 nucleotides align to TRBD2. Sequencing was carried out using PBMCs or a T cell subset sorted from them (not recorded which). CDR3 sequence: CASSYRGGGRTDTQYF. CDR3 bases: TGTGCCAGCAGTTACCGGGGCGGGGGGCGCACAGATACGCAGTATTTT.